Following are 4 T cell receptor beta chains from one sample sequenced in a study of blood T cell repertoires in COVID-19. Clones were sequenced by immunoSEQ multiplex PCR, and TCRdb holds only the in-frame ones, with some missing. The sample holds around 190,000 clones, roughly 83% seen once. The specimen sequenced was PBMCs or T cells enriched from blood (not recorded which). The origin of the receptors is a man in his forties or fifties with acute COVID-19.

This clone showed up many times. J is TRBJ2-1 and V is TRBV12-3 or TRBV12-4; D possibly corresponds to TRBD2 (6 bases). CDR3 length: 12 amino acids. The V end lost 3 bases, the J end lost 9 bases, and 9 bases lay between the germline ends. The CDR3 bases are TGTGCCAGCAGTTTGGGACTGGCTGAGCAGTTCTTC. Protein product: CASSLGLAEQFF.

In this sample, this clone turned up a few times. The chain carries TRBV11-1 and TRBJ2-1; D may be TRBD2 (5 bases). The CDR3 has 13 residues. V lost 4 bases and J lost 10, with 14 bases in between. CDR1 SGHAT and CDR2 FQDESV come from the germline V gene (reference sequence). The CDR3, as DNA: TGTGCCAGCAGCTACTATAGAGTAGCGGAGCAGTTCTTC. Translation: CASSYYRVAEQFF.

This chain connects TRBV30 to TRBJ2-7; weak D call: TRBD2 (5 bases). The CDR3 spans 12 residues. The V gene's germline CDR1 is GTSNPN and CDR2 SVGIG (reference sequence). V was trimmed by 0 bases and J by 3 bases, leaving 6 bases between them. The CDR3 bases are TGTGCCTGGAGTGTACGGGGCTACGAGCAGTACTTC. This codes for CAWSVRGYEQYF.

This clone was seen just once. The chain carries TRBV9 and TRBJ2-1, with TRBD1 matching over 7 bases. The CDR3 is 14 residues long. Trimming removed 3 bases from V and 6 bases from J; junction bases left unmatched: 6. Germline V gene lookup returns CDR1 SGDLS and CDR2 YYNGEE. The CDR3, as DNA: TGTGCCAGCAGCGCGGACGACAGGGTCAATGAGCAGTTCTTC. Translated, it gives CASSADDRVNEQFF.